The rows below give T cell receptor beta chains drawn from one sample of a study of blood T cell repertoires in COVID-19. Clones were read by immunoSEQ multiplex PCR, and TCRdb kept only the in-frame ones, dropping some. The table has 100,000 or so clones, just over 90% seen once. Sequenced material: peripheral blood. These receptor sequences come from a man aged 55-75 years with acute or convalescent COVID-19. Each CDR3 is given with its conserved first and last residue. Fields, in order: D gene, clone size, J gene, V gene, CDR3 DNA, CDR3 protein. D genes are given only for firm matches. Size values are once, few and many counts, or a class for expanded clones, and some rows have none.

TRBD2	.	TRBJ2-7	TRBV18	TGTGCCAGCTCACAGAGCGGGAGTGAGGGCGAGCAGTACTTC	CASSQSGSEGEQYF
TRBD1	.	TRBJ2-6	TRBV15	TGTGCCACCAGCAGACCCGACAGGGCTGGGGCCAACGTCCTGACTTTC	CATSRPDRAGANVLTF
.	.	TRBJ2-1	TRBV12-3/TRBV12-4	TGTGCCAGCAGTTTAAATCGCGGGCGGGGGTTCTTC	CASSLNRGRGFF
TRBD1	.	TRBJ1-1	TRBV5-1	TGCGCCAGCGGACCCGGGACAGGGGGCATCTGGGACACTGAAGCTTTCTTT	CASGPGTGGIWDTEAFF
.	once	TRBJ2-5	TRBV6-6	TGTGCCAGCAGTTACGTGGGAGAGCCCCAAGAGACCCAGTACTTC	CASSYVGEPQETQYF
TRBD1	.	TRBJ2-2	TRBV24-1	TGTGCCACCAGTGATCCCTGGAGGACAGGGCAAGGGGAGCTGTTTTTT	CATSDPWRTGQGELFF
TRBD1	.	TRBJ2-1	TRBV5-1	TGCGCCAGCAGCTTGGAAGGGACAGGGTACAATGAGCAGTTCTTC	CASSLEGTGYNEQFF
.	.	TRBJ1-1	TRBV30	TGTGCCTGGAATAGGAACACTGAAGCTTTCTTT	CAWNRNTEAFF
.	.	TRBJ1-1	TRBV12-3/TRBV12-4	TGTGCCAGCAGTCCAATGAGAGCTACTGAAGCTTTCTTT	CASSPMRATEAFF
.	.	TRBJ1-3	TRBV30	TGTGCCTGGAGTGTAGAGTTCAGGAACACCATATATTTT	CAWSVEFRNTIYF
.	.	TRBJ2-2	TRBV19	TGTGCCAGTACCAACTTGGGGGGGAACACCGGGGAGCTGTTTTTT	CASTNLGGNTGELFF
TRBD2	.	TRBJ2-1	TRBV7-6	TGTGCCAGCAGCTTAGCGAGCCCCCCGGTGGTAGCGGGTACTTTGAATGAGCAGTTCTTC	CASSLASPPVVAGTLNEQFF
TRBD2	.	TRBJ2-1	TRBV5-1	TGCGCCAGCAGCGGCGAACTAGCGGTGAATGAGCAGTTCTTC	CASSGELAVNEQFF
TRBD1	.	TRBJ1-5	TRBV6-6	TGTGCCAGTACGGTTAATCAGGGGGTTGGCAATCAGCCCCAGCATTTT	CASTVNQGVGNQPQHF
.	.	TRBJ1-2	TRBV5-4	TGTGCCAGCAGCACCTACAGGGTTGGCTATGGCTACACCTTC	CASSTYRVGYGYTF
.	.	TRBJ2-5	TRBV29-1	TGCAGCGTTGATAATATGGAGACCCAGTACTTC	CSVDNMETQYF
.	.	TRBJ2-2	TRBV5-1	TGCGCCAGCAGCTTGGAAGAAGGGGGGGCCGGGGAGCTGTTTTTT	CASSLEEGGAGELFF
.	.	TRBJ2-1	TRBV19	TGTGCCAGTAGTTACAGTAAGGCCGGCGAGCAGTTCTTC	CASSYSKAGEQFF
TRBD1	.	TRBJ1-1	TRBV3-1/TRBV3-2	TGTGCCAGCAGCCAAAGGGAGACAGGGAGAACTGAAGCTTTCTTT	CASSQRETGRTEAFF
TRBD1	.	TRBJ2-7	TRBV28	TGTGCCAGCATAACAGGGGGCTCCTACGAGCAGTACTTC	CASITGGSYEQYF
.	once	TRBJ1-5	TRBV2	TGTGCCAGCAGACTCGGGGTAGTGACTGGGCCCCAGCATTTT	CASRLGVVTGPQHF
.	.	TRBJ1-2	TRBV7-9	TGTGCCAGCAGCCTGGGCCAAAGCCACTACACCTTC	CASSLGQSHYTF
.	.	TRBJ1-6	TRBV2	TGTGCCAGCAGGACCTGGAGTTACTGGTCACCCCTCCACTTT	CASRTWSYWSPLHF
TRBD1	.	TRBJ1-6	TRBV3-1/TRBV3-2	TGTGCCAGCAGAGACAGGGGTAGCTATAATTCACCCCTCCACTTT	CASRDRGSYNSPLHF
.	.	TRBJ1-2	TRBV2	TGTGCCAGCAGTGAAGGGGGAGGGGAAGACCATTATGGCTACACCTTC	CASSEGGGEDHYGYTF
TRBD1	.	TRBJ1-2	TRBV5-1	TGCGCCAGCAGCTTGGATCCGACAGGGTGGCCTAGCTATGGCTACACCTTC	CASSLDPTGWPSYGYTF
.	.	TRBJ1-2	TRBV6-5	TGTGCCAGCAGTTACTCGTCCGGAGGGAGTGGTGGCTACACCTTC	CASSYSSGGSGGYTF
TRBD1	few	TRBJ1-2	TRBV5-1	TGCGCCAGCAGCTTGGACAGGGGCAACTATGGCTACACCTTC	CASSLDRGNYGYTF
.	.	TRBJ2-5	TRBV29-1	TGCAGCGTTGAAGATCTCATGTTCGCGGAGACCCAGTACTTC	CSVEDLMFAETQYF
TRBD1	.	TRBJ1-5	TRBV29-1	TGCAGCGCAGGACAGGGGGAGGGTCAGCCCCAGCATTTT	CSAGQGEGQPQHF
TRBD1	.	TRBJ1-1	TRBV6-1	TGTGCCAGCAGTCGGACAGGGGAGGCTGAAGCTTTCTTT	CASSRTGEAEAFF
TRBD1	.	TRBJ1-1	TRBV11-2	TGTGCCAGCAGCTTACGACAGGGGAGAAACACTGAAGCTTTCTTT	CASSLRQGRNTEAFF
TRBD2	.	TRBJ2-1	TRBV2	TGTGCCAGCAGTGAACTGCTAGCGGGAGTGGGTGAGCAGTTCTTC	CASSELLAGVGEQFF
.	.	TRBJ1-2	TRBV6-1	TGTGCCAGCAGTGTTACCGGGGGGCGAGCTATGAGTGGCTACACCTTC	CASSVTGGRAMSGYTF
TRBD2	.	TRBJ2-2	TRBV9	TGTGCCAGCAGCGTAGGTCTAGCGGGAGGGCCGCACACCGGGGAGCTGTTTTTT	CASSVGLAGGPHTGELFF
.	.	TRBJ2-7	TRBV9	TGTGCCAGCAGCGTAGGAAGGAGCTCCTACGAGCAGTACTTC	CASSVGRSSYEQYF
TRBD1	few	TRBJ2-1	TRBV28	TGTGCCAGCAGTTTGAGGCCTTGGACAGGAAGCTCCTACAATGAGCAGTTCTTC	CASSLRPWTGSSYNEQFF
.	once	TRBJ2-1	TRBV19	TGTGCCACCTCCCGGGGGATGAGCTCCTACAATGAGCAGTTCTTC	CATSRGMSSYNEQFF
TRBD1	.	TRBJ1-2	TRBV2	TGTGCCAGCAGACTGGGACAGGTCTATGGCTACACCTTC	CASRLGQVYGYTF
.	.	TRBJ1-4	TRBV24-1	TGTGCCACCAGTGACCTCGCCCGGCGGCTGTTTTTT	CATSDLARRLFF
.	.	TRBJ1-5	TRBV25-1	TGTGCCAGCATCACTCTAAGGGACTTAAGTAGCAATCAGCCCCAGCATTTT	CASITLRDLSSNQPQHF
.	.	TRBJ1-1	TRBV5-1	TGCGCCAGCAGCCGTCAACCCCAGGGCGCGAACACTGAAGCTTTCTTT	CASSRQPQGANTEAFF
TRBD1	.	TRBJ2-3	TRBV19	TGTGCCAGTAGTGCCGGGACAGGGGTTCGGACAGATACGCAGTATTTT	CASSAGTGVRTDTQYF
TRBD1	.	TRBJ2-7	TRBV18	TGTGCCAGCTCACCCCAGCAGGGGGCGTCTTACGAGCAGTACTTC	CASSPQQGASYEQYF
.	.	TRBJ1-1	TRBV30	TGTGCTCTGGGGGGGGGAGTCGTAGCTTTCTTT	CALGGGVVAFF
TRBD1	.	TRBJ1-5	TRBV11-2	TGTGCCAGCAGCCAAAACCCAGGGGGACCGAGCAATCAGCCCCAGCATTTT	CASSQNPGGPSNQPQHF
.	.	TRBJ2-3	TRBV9	TGTGCCAGCAGCGTAGGGGGAGGCGATACGCAGTATTTT	CASSVGGGDTQYF
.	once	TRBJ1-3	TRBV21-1	TGTGCCAGCAGCCAATCAGTCCCTTCCTCTGGAAACACCATATATTTT	CASSQSVPSSGNTIYF
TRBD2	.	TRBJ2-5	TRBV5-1	TGCGCCAGCAGCGGGAGGACTAGCGGTCAAGAGACCCAGTACTTC	CASSGRTSGQETQYF
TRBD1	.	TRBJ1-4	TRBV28	TGTGCCAGCAGACCGGGACAGGTTAATGAAAAACTGTTTTTT	CASRPGQVNEKLFF
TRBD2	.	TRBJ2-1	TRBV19	TGTGCCAGTAGTGCTAGAGGGTCCTTTGGACTAGGTGGGCGATCCTACAATGAGCAGTTCTTC	CASSARGSFGLGGRSYNEQFF
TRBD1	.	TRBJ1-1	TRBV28	TGTGCCAGCAGTTCCACAATGGGGGACAGGGGTGGAGCTTTCTTT	CASSSTMGDRGGAFF
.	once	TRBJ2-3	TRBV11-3	TGTGCCAGCAGCCTTTTAGTTCGGGGTCGGACTCTCAGAGATACGCAGTATTTT	CASSLLVRGRTLRDTQYF
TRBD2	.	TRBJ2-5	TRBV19	TGTGCCAGTAGTATCCCCAGGGTAGCGGGTGTAAAAGAGACCCAGTACTTC	CASSIPRVAGVKETQYF
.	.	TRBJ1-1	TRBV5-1	TGCGCCAGCAGCTTGAGGGGCAACACTGAAGCTTTCTTT	CASSLRGNTEAFF
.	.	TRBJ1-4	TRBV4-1	TGCGCCAGCAGCCAAGACGTACAATCAACTAATGAAAAACTGTTTTTT	CASSQDVQSTNEKLFF
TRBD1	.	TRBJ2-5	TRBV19	TGTGCCAGTAGCATGGCCGGGACAGGGGGTTGGAAAGAGACCCAGTACTTC	CASSMAGTGGWKETQYF
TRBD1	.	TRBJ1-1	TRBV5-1	TGCGCCAGCAGCGTGACAGGGAGGAACACTGAAGCTTTCTTT	CASSVTGRNTEAFF
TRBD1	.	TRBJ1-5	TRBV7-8	TGTGCCAGCAGCTTTGACAGGGGCAATCAGCCCCAGCATTTT	CASSFDRGNQPQHF
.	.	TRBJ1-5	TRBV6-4	TGTGCCAGCAGTGATTTCTCCTACCACCAGGTGCAGCCCCAGCATTTT	CASSDFSYHQVQPQHF